Here is one T cell receptor beta chain with its context. The antigen is unknown. Peripheral blood samples and lesional scalp punch biopsies were obtained from alopecia areata patients. These data originate in a study of CD8+ T cells in alopecia areata. For the study at large: Oral tofacitinib, 5 to 10 mg twice daily, was given in an open-label trial.

J was trimmed by 5 bases and V by 6 bases; bases with no gene match: 3. This CDR3 spans 13 amino acids. The germline CDR1 and CDR2 sequences are SNHLY and FYNNEI. Sequencing relied on a cDNA template that was reverse transcribed from extracted RNA. Libraries were prepared by immunoSEQ multiplex PCR; TCRdb keeps only in-frame clonotypes and omits some of them. The table records about 5,500 clones, roughly 64% of them present only once. Notes on the study in general: Mouse data revealed clearer TCR sharing than patient data did, a gap possibly tied to HLA. Across lesional scalp, and particularly alopecia totalis/universalis, clonality surpassed that of normal scalp.

The sample here was skin, taken at week 0. The chain combines TRBV2 with TRBJ2-2, with TRBD2 identical over 7 bases. This receptor was identified in a human donor with alopecia areata. The CDR3 sequence: CASSGGRTGELFF. The CDR3 DNA reads TGTGCCAGCAGCGGGGGGAGGACCGGGGAGCTGTTTTTT.